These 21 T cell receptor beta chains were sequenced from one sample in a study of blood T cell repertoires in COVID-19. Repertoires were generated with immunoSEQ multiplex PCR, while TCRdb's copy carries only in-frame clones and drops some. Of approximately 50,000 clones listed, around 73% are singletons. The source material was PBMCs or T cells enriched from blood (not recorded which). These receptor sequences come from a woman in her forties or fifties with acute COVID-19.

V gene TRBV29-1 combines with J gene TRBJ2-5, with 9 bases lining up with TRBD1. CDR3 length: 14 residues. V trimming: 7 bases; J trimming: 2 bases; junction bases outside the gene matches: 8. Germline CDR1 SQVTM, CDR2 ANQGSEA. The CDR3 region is CSAARGTGQETQYF. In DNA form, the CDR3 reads TGCAGCGCTGCCCGGGGGACAGGGCAAGAGACCCAGTACTTC.

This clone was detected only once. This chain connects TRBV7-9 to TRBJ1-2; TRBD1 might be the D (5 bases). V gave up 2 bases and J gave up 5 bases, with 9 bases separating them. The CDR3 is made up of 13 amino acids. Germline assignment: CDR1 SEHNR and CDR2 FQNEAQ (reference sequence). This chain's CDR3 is CASSLQGIYGYTF. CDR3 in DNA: TGTGCCAGCAGCTTACAGGGAATATATGGCTACACCTTC.

CDR3 loop: CASSLLLAGDGELFF. The CDR3 DNA reads TGTGCCAGCAGTTTACTGCTAGCGGGGGACGGGGAGCTGTTTTTT. The chain has TRBV6-1 and TRBJ2-2; 10 bases fit TRBD2. The CDR3 contains 15 residues. Trimming cost V 5 bases and J 7 bases; bases outside gene matches: 7. Germline assignment: CDR1 MNHNS and CDR2 SASEGT.

In DNA form, the CDR3 reads TGCGCCAGCACCGCCACAGGGGGCGTGGGGGGCTACACCTTC. Translation gives CASTATGGVGGYTF. V and J are TRBV10-2 and TRBJ1-2; 9 bases align to TRBD1. This CDR3 region has 14 residues. The V gene end was trimmed by 7 bases and the J gene end by 8 bases; junction bases not matched to a gene: 11. Germline CDR1 WSHSY, CDR2 SAAADI.

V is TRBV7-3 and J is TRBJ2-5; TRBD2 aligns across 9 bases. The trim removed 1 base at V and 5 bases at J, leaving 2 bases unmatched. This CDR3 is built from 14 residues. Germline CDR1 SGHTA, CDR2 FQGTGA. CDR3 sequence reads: CASSLSGGAETQYF. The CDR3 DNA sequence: TGTGCCAGCAGCTTAAGCGGGGGGGCGGAGACCCAGTACTTC. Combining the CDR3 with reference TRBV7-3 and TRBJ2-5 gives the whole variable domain GAGVSQTPSNKVTEKGKYVELRCDPISGHTALYWYRQSLGQGPEFLIYFQGTGAADDSGLPNDRFFAVRPEGSVSTLKIQRTERGDSAVYLCASSLSGGAETQYFGPGTRLLVL.

The CDR3 DNA reads as TGTGCCAGCAGCTACGGACTAGCGGGGACCTACGAGCAGTACTTC. Translation: CASSYGLAGTYEQYF. V and J are TRBV12-1 and TRBJ2-7; the table's D call of TRBD2 was not tested on the DNA. TRBV12-1 is a pseudogene locus. The CDR3 is made up of 15 amino acids.

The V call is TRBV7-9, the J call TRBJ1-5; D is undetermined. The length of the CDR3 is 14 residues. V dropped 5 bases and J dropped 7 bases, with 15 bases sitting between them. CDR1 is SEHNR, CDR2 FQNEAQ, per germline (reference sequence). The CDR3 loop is CASSPSGEGQPQHF. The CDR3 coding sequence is TGTGCCAGCAGCCCAAGCGGGGAGGGCCAGCCCCAGCATTTT.

The CDR3 loop reads CASSAGPSGSYEQYF. For the CDR3, the DNA is TGTGCCAGTAGTGCGGGGCCGTCCGGCTCCTACGAGCAGTACTTC. The V gene is TRBV19, the J gene TRBJ2-7; the D gene is possibly TRBD2 (6 bases). The germline CDR1 and CDR2 sequences are LNHDA and SQIVND (reference sequence). Trimming took 5 bases from V and 0 from J, leaving 14 bases between them. The CDR3 extends over 15 amino acids.

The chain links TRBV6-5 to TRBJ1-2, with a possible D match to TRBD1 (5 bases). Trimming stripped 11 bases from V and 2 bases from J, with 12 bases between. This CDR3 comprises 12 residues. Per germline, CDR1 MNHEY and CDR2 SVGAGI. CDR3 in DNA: TGTGCCTCCGCGGGGGGAAACTATGGCTACACCTTC. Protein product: CASAGGNYGYTF.

The CDR3: CASSLEGEGRNGYTF. CDR3 in DNA: TGCGCCAGCAGCTTGGAAGGTGAGGGCAGGAATGGCTACACCTTC. The genes are TRBV5-1 and TRBJ1-2; D remains unclear. Between the trimmed V and J ends, which lost 0 bases and 6 bases, there was a span of 15 bases. CDR1 SGHRS and CDR2 YFSETQ come from the germline V gene. The CDR3 length is 15 residues.

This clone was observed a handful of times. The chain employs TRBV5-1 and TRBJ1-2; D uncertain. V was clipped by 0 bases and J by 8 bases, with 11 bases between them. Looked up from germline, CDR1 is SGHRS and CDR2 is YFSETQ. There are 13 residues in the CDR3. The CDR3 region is CASSLGGARGYTF. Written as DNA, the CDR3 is TGCGCCAGCAGCTTGGGGGGAGCCCGGGGCTACACCTTC. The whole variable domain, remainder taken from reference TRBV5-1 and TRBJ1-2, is KAGVTQTPRYLIKTRGQQVTLSCSPISGHRSVSWYQQTPGQGLQFLFEYFSETQRNKGNFPGRFSGRQFSNSRSEMNVSTLELGDSALYLCASSLGGARGYTFGSGTRLTVV.

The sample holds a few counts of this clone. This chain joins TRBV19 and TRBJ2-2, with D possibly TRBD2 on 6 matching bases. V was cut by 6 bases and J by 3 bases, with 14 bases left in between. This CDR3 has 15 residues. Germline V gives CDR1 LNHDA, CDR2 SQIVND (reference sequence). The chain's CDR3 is CASSPPGLHTGELFF. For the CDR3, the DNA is TGTGCCAGTAGCCCGCCGGGACTTCACACCGGGGAGCTGTTTTTT.

The CDR3 spells CASGATNGNTIYF. The CDR3 bases are TGCGCCAGCGGGGCAACAAACGGAAACACCATATATTTT. The gene calls are TRBV10-1 and TRBJ1-3, with D tentatively TRBD1 (5 bases). Germline V gene sequence: CDR1 WNHNN, CDR2 SYGVQD (reference sequence). Deletions cut 8 bases from V and 4 bases from J, with 12 bases between. CDR3 length: 13 amino acids.

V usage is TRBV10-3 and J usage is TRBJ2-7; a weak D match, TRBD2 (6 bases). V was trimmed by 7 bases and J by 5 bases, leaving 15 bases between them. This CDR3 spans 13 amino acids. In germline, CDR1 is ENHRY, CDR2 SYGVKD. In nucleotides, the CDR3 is TGTGCCATCACGTCGAGCAGGGAGGACGAGCAGTACTTC. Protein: CAITSSREDEQYF.

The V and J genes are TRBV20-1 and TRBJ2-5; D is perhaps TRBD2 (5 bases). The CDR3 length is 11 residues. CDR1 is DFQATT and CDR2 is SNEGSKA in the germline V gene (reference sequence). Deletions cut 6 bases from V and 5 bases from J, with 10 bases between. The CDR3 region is CSAARGETQYF. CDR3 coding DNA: TGCAGTGCCGCAAGAGGGGAGACCCAGTACTTC.

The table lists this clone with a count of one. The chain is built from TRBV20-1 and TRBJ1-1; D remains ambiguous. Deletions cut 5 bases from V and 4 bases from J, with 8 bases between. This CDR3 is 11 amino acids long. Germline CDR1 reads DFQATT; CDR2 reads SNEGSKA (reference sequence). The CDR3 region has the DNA TGCAGTGCTCCCTCTCCCACTGAAGCTTTCTTT. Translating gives CSAPSPTEAFF.

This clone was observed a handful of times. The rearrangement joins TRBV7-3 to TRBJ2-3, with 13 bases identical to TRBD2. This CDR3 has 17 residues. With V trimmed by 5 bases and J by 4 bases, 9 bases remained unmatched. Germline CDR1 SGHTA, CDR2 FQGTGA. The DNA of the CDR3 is TGTGCCAGCAGCCAGGGACTAGCGGGGCCCCGGGCAGATACGCAGTATTTT. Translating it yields CASSQGLAGPRADTQYF.

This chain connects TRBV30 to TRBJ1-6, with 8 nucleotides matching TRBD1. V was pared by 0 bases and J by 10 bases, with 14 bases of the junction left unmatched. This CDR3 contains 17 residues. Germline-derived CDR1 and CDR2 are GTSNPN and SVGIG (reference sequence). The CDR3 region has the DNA TGTGCCTGGAGTGTACTAAGGACAGGGATTGTGAAATCACCCCTCCACTTT. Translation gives CAWSVLRTGIVKSPLHF.

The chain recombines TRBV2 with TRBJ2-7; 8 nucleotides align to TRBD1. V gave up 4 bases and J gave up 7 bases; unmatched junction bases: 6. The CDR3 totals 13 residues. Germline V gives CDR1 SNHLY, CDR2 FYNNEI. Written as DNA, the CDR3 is TGTGCCAGCAGTGTGCAGGGGGCGGGGGAGCAGTACTTC. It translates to CASSVQGAGEQYF.

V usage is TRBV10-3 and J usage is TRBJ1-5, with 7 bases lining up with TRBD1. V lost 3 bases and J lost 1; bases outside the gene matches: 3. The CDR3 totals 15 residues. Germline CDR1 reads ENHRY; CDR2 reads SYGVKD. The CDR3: CAISEGQASNQPQHF. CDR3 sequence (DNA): TGTGCCATCAGTGAAGGACAGGCCAGCAATCAGCCCCAGCATTTT.

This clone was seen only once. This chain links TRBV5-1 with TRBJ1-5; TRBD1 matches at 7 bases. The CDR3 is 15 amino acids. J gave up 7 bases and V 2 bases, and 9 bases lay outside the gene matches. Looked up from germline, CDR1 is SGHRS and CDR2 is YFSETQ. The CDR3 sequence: CASSLTGDQGQPQHF. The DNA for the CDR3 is TGCGCCAGCAGCTTAACAGGGGACCAGGGGCAGCCCCAGCATTTT.